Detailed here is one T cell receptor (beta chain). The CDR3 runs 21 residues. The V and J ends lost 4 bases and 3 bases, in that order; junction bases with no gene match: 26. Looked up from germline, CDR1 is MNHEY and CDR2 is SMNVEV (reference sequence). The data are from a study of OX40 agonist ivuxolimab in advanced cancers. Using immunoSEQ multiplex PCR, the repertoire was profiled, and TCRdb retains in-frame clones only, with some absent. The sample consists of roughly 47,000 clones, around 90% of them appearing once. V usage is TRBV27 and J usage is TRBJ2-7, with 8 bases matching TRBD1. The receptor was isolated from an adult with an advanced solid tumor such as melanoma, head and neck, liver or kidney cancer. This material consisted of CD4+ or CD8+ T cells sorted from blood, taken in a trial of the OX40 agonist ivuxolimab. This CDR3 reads CASSYLKPGQVITGGFYEQYF. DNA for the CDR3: TGTGCCAGCAGTTACCTTAAACCGGGACAGGTGATAACAGGAGGTTTCTACGAGCAGTACTTC.